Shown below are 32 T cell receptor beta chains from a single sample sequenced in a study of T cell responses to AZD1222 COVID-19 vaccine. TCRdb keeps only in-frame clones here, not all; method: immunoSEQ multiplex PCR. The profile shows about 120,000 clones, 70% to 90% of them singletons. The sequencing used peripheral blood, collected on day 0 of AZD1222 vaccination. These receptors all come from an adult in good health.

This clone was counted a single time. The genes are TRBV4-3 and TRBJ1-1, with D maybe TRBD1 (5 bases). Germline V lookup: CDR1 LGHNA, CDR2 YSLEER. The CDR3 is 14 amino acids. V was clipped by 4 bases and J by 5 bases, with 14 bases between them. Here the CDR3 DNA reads TGCGCCAGCAGCCCGCGGGGCCGAGGGACTGAAGCTTTCTTT. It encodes CASSPRGRGTEAFF.

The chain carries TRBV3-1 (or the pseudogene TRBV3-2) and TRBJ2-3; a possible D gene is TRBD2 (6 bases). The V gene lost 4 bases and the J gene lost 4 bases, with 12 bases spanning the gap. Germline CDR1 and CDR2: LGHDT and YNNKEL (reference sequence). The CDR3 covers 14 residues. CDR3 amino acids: CASSPSPGADTQYF. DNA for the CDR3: TGTGCCAGCAGCCCCTCGCCGGGAGCAGATACGCAGTATTTT.

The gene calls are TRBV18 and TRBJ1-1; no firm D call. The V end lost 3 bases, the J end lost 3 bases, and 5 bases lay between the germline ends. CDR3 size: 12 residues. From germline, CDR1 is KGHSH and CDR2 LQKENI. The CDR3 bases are TGTGCCAGCTCACCTGAATACACTGAAGCTTTCTTT. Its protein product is CASSPEYTEAFF.

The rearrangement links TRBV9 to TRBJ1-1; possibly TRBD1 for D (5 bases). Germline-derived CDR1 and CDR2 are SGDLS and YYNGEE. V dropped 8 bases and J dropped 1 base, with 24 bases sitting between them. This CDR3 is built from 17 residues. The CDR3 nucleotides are TGTGCCAGACTAGAATTACTGAGGGGCCCAAGGAACACTGAAGCTTTCTTT. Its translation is CARLELLRGPRNTEAFF.

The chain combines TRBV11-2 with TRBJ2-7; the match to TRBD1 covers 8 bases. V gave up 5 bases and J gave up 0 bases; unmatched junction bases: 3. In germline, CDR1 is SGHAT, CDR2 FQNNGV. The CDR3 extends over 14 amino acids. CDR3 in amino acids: CASSPGGLSYEQYF. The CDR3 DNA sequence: TGTGCCAGCAGCCCAGGGGGCCTCTCCTACGAGCAGTACTTC.

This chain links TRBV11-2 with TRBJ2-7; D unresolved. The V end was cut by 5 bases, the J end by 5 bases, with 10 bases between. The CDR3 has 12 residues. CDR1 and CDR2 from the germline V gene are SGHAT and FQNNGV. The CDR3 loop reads CASSPRLNEQYF. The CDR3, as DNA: TGTGCCAGCAGCCCCCGGTTAAACGAGCAGTACTTC.

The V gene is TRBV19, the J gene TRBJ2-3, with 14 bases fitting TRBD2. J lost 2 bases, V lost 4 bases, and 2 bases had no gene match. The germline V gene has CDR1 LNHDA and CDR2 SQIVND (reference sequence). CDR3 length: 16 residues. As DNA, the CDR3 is TGTGCCAGTAGTAGACTAGCGGGGGGGTCCACAGATACGCAGTATTTT. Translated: CASSRLAGGSTDTQYF.

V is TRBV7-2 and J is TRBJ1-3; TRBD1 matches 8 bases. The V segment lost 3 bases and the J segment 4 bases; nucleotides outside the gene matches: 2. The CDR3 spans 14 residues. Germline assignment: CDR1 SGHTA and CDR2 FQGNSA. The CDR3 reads CASSLGQAGNTIYF. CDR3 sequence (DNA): TGTGCCAGCAGCTTGGGACAGGCGGGAAACACCATATATTTT.

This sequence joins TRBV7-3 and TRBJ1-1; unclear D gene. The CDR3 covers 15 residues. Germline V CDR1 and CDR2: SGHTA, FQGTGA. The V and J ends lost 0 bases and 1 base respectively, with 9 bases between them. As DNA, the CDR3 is TGTGCCAGCAGCTTAACTGTTTCGGGGAACACTGAAGCTTTCTTT. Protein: CASSLTVSGNTEAFF.

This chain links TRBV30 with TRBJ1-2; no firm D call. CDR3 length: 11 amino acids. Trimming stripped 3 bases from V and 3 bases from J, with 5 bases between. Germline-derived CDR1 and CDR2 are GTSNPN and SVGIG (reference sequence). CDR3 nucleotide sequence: TGTGCCTGGAGCTGGGACTATGGCTACACCTTC. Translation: CAWSWDYGYTF.

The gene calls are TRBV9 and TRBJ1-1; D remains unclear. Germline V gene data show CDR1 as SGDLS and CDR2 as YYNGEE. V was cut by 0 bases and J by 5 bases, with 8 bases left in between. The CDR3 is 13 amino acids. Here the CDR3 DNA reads TGTGCCAGCAGCGTAGGGGGTCGTACTGAAGCTTTCTTT. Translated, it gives CASSVGGRTEAFF.

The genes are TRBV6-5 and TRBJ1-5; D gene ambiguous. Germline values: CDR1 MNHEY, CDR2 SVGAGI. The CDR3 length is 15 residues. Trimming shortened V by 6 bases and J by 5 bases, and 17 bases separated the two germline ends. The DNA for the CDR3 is TGTGCCAGCAGCTCCGACGGACTCTCTTATCAGCCCCAGCATTTT. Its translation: CASSSDGLSYQPQHF.

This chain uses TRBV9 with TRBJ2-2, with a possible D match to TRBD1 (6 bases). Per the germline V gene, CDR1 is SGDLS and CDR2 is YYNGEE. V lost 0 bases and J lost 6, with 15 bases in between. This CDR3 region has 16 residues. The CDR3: CASSVGAGQFPGELFF. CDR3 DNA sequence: TGTGCCAGCAGCGTAGGGGCAGGACAGTTCCCCGGGGAGCTGTTTTTT. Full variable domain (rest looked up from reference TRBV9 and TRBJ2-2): DSGVTQTPKHLITATGQRVTLRCSPRSGDLSVYWYQQSLDQGLQFLIQYYNGEERAKGNILERFSAQQFPDLHSELNLSSLELGDSALYFCASSVGAGQFPGELFFGEGSRLTVL.

CDR3 bases: TGTGCCAGCAGCTCCACTAGCGGGAGGCCCCAAGAGACCCAGTACTTC. Its protein is CASSSTSGRPQETQYF. This chain joins TRBV13 and TRBJ2-5, with 12 bases lining up with TRBD2. This CDR3 has 16 amino acids. The germline V gene encodes CDR1 PRHDT and CDR2 FYEKMQ (reference sequence). J gave up 1 base and V 4 bases, and 4 bases lay outside the gene matches.

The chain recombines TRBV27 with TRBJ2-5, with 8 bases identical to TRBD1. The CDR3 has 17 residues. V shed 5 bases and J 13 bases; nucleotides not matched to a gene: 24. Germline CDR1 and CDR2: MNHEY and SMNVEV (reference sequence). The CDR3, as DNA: TGTGCCAGCAGTCGGATAACGACAGGGGAAAAAGGTAGCGTGCGGTACTTC. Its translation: CASSRITTGEKGSVRYF.

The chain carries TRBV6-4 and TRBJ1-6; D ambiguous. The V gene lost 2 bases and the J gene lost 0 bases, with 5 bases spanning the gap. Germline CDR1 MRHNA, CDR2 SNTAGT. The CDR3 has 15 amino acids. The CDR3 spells CASSDRSSYNSPLHF. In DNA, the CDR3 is TGTGCCAGCAGTGACAGGAGCTCCTATAATTCACCCCTCCACTTT.

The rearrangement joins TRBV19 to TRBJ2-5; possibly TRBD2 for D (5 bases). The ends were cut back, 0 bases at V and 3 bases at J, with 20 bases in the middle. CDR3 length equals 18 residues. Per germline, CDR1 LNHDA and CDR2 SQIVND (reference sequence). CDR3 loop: CASSIDREGTKTKETQYF. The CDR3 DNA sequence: TGTGCCAGTAGTATAGATCGAGAGGGAACTAAGACGAAAGAGACCCAGTACTTC.

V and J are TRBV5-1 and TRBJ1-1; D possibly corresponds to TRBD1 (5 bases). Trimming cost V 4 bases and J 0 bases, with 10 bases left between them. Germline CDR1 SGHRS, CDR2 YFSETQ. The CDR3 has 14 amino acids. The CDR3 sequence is CASSPQGLNTEAFF. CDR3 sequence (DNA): TGCGCCAGCAGCCCGCAGGGCCTGAACACTGAAGCTTTCTTT. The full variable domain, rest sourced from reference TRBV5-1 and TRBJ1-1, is KAGVTQTPRYLIKTRGQQVTLSCSPISGHRSVSWYQQTPGQGLQFLFEYFSETQRNKGNFPGRFSGRQFSNSRSEMNVSTLELGDSALYLCASSPQGLNTEAFFGQGTRLTVV.

This chain's CDR3 is CASSYRDRGFLSGNTIYF. The CDR3 DNA follows: TGTGCCAGCAGCTACCGGGACAGGGGCTTTCTATCTGGAAACACCATATATTTT. This chain links TRBV5-6 with TRBJ1-3, with 10 bases fitting TRBD1. V shed 3 bases and J 1 base; nucleotides not matched to a gene: 10. The CDR3 loop spans 18 amino acids. From germline, CDR1 is SGHDT and CDR2 YYEEEE.

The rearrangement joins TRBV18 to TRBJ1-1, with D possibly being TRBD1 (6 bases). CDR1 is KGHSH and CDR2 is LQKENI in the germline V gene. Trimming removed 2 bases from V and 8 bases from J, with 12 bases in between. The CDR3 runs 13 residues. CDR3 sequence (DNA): TGTGCCAGCTCACCATTGGCGGACAGCGAAGCTTTCTTT. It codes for CASSPLADSEAFF. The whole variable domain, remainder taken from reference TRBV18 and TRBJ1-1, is NAGVMQNPRHLVRRRGQEARLRCSPMKGHSHVYWYRQLPEEGLKFMVYLQKENIIDESGMPKERFSAEFPKEGPSILRIQQVVRGDSAAYFCASSPLADSEAFFGQGTRLTVV.

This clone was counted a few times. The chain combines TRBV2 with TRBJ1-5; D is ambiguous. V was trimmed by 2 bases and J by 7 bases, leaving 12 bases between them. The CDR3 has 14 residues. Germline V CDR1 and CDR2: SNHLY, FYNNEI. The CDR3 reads CASSESSWEQPQHF. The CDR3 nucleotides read TGTGCCAGCAGTGAATCTTCGTGGGAACAGCCCCAGCATTTT. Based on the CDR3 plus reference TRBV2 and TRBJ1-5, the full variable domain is EPEVTQTPSHQVTQMGQEVILRCVPISNHLYFYWYRQILGQKVEFLVSFYNNEISEKSEIFDDQFSVERPDGSNFTLKIRSTKLEDSAMYFCASSESSWEQPQHFGDGTRLSIL.

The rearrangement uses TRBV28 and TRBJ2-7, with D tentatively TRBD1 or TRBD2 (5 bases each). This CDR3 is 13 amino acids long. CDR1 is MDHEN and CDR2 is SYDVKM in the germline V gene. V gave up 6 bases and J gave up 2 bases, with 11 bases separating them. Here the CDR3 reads CASRRDLPYEQYF. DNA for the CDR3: TGTGCCAGCAGAAGGGACCTACCCTACGAGCAGTACTTC. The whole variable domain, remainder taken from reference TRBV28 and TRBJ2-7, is DVKVTQSSRYLVKRTGEKVFLECVQDMDHENMFWYRQDPGLGLRLIYFSYDVKMKEKGDIPEGYSVSREKKERFSLILESASTNQTSMYLCASRRDLPYEQYFGPGTRLTVT.

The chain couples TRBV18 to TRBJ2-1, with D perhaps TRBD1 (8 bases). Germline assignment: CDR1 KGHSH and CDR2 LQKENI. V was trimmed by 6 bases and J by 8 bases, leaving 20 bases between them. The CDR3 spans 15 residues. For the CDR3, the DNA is TGTGCCAGCTCCACCGGACAGGGACGGGGGGATGAGCAGTTCTTC. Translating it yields CASSTGQGRGDEQFF.

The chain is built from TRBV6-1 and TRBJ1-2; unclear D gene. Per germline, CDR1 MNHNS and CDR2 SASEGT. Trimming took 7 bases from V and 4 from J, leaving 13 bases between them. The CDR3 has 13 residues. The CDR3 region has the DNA TGTGCCAGCACGTGGCTCTCCGCCTATGGCTACACCTTC. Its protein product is CASTWLSAYGYTF.

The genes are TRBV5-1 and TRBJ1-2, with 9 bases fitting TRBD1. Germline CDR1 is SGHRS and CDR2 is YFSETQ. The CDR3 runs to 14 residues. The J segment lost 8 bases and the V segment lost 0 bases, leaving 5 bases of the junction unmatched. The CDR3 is CASSLGTGARGYTF. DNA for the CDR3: TGCGCCAGCAGCTTGGGGACAGGGGCGCGGGGCTACACCTTC.

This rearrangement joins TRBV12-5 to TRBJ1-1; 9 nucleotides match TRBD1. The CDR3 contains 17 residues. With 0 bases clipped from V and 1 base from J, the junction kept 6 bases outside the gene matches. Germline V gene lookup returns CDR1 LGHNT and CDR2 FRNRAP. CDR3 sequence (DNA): TGTGCTAGTGGTTTGGTACTTACGGGACAGGGGAACACTGAAGCTTTCTTT. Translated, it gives CASGLVLTGQGNTEAFF.

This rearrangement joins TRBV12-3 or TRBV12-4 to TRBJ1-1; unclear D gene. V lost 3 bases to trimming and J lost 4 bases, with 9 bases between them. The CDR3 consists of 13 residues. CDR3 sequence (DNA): TGTGCCAGCAGTTTCTCTCAAAGCACTGAAGCTTTCTTT. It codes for CASSFSQSTEAFF.

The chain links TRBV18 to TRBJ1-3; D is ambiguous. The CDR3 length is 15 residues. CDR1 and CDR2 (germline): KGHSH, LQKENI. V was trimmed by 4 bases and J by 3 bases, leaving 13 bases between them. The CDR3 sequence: CASSQSEFGGNTIYF. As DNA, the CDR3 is TGTGCCAGCTCACAATCGGAATTCGGTGGAAACACCATATATTTT. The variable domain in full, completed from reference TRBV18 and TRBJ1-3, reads NAGVMQNPRHLVRRRGQEARLRCSPMKGHSHVYWYRQLPEEGLKFMVYLQKENIIDESGMPKERFSAEFPKEGPSILRIQQVVRGDSAAYFCASSQSEFGGNTIYFGEGSWLTVV.

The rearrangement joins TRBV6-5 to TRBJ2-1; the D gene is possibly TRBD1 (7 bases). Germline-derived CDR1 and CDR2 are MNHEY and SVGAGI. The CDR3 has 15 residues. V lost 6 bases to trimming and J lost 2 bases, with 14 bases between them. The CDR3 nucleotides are TGTGCCAGCAGCCTTGGAGGGGGCACCTACAATGAGCAGTTCTTC. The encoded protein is CASSLGGGTYNEQFF.

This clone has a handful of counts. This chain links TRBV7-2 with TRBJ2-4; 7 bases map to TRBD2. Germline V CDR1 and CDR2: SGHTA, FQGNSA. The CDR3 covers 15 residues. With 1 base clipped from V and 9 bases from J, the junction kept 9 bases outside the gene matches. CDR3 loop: CASSLDLGRGTIQYF. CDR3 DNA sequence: TGTGCCAGCAGCTTAGATCTAGGGAGGGGAACCATTCAGTACTTC.

CDR3 DNA: TGCAGCGTCGACAGGGGGCGCAGGGTACTGTTTTTT. It is translated as CSVDRGRRVLFF. This chain links TRBV29-1 with TRBJ1-4; 10 bases are a match to TRBD1. Per germline, CDR1 SQVTM and CDR2 ANQGSEA. The CDR3 runs 12 residues. The junction had 8 bases not matched to a gene; V was cut back by 6 bases and J by 13 bases. Looking up the rest from reference TRBV29-1 and TRBJ1-4 gives the full variable domain: SAVISQKPSRDICQRGTSLTIQCQVDSQVTMMFWYRQQPGQSLTLIATANQGSEATYESGFVIDKFPISRPNLTFSTLTVSNMSPEDSSIYLCSVDRGRRVLFFGSGTQLSVL.

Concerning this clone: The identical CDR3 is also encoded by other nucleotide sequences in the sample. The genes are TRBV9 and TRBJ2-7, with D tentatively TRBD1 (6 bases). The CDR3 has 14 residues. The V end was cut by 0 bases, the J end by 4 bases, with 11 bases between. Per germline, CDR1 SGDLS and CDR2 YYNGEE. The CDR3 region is CASSVGQGPYEQYF. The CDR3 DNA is TGTGCCAGCAGCGTAGGCCAGGGGCCATACGAGCAGTACTTC. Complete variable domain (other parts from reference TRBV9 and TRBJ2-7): DSGVTQTPKHLITATGQRVTLRCSPRSGDLSVYWYQQSLDQGLQFLIQYYNGEERAKGNILERFSAQQFPDLHSELNLSSLELGDSALYFCASSVGQGPYEQYFGPGTRLTVT.